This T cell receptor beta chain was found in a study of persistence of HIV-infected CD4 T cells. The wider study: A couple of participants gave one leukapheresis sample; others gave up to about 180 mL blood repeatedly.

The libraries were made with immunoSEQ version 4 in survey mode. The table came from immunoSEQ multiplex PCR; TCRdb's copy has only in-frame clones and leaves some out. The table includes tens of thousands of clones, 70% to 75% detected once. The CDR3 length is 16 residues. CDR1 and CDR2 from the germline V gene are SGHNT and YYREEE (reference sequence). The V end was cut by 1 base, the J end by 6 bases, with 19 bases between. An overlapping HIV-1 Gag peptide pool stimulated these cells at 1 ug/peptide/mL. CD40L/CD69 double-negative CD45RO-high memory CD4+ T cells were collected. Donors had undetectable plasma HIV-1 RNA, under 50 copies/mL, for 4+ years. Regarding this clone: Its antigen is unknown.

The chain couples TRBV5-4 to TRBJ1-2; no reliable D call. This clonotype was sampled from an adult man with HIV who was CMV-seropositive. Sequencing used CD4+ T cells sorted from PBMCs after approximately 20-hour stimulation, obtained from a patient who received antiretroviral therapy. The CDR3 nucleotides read TGTGCCAGCAGCTTGTCCTCCCTGGGCGGTCGGAATGGCTACACCTTC. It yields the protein CASSLSSLGGRNGYTF.